The T cell receptor (beta chain) described here comes from a study of early T cells in non-severe SARS-CoV-2 infection (dated by TCRdb to the early 2020s). Describing the broader study: TCR sequencing used bulk RNA from unsorted whole blood, so alpha and beta chains could not be paired.

The CDR3 runs 12 residues from the cysteine to the phenylalanine. Only the CDR3 part of the read is kept: 36 bases, read in frame from the first base. V gives up 6 bases and J gives up 3 bases, and the segment between their germline ends measures 10 bases. From the germline V gene, CDR1 is SQVTM and CDR2 is ANQGSEA. This clonotype showed up many times. Its specific antigen is unknown. There are no base qualities to consult, and no much larger clone falls within one base. This was a case-control study nested in a cohort of healthcare workers in London, UK, who had nasopharyngeal swab PCR tests and blood samples taken every week. Healthcare workers were recruited during the week of the UK lockdown, between 23 and 31 March 2020, and followed weekly for up to about 15 weeks. Study-wide findings and limitations: Matching against VDJdb was skewed toward anti-spike CD8 responses, likely underestimated virus-specific expansions, and missed private and CD4 specificities.

The method behind the library was 5' RACE. TCRdb lists the instrument as NextSeq 500. In the TCR library protocol, unique molecular identifiers were attached to individual cDNA molecules to correct for PCR bias and sequencing error. Both TCR alpha and beta chains were sequenced, and tight co-correlation was observed between alpha and beta sequence abundances in each sample. For the original study's pipeline: Decombinator V4 was used to annotate the V gene, J gene and CDR3 of the TCR sequences. TCRs were defined as expanded if a significant change between any two time points was detected under a Poisson model with p below 0.0001. Abundances of TCRs were expressed as counts per million after normalisation to the total number of TCRs sequenced in each sample. TRAV1-2 paired with TRAJ12, TRAJ20 or TRAJ33 defined MAIT TCRs, while TRAV10 paired with TRAJ18 defined iNKT TCRs. VDJdb, accessed 1 November 2021, was searched for CMV, EBV and SARS-CoV-2 annotated TCRs, excluding TCRs annotated for multiple antigens. TCRdb applied fastp at Q25 and MiXCR to the public reads, then kept only in-frame beta chains. When rows share a CDR3 protein, they turn into one entry using the most common DNA and genes. The V and J calls were not made by the authors but by TCRdb's processing. Across this sample there are over 25,000 distinct CDR3 sequences, with about 7% seen only once. The ten largest make up about 3.8% of the sample.

This clonotype was obtained from an adult who was a healthcare worker with PCR-confirmed SARS-CoV-2 infection or an uninfected control (not recorded which). Material: whole blood. The rearranged chain carries TRBV29-1 and TRBJ2-3, with no D gene named confidently. The CDR3 region reads CSVLRATDTQYF. The bases read TGCAGCGTCCTAAGGGCAACAGATACGCAGTATTTT.